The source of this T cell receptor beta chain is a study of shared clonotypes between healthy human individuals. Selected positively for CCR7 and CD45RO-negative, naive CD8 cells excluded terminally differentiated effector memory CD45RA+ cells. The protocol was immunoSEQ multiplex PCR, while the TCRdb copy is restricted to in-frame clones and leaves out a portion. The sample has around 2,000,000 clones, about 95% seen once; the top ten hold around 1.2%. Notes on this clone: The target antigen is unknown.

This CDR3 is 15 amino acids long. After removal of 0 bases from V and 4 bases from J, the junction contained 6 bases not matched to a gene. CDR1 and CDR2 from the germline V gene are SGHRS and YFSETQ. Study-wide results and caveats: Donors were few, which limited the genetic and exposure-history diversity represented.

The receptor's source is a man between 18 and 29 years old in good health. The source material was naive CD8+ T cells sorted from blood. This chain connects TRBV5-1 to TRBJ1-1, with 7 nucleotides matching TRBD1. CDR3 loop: CASSLAVTGPTEAFF. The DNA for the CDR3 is TGCGCCAGCAGCTTGGCCGTGACAGGGCCCACTGAAGCTTTCTTT.